These 5 T cell receptor beta chains were sequenced from one sample in a study of shared clonotypes between healthy human individuals (dated by TCRdb to the early 2020s). Library preparation used the immunoSEQ multiplex PCR assay. The clones in this table, taken by TCRdb from immuneACCESS, are in-frame only. Not every clone is retained; where verified, under half of the shortfall comes from an unresolved V gene, and the cause of the rest is unknown. In this sample the table shows around 700,000 clones, 60% to 75% of which occur a single time. About 1.8% of the sample rests with the top ten. The specimen was memory CD4+ T cells sorted from blood. The intended sense of this specimen's cell subset or site label: CD45RA-negative fraction. The source is a woman aged 30 to 39 in good health.

The chain joins TRBV19 to TRBJ1-1; weak D call: TRBD1 (6 bases). The CDR3 consists of 14 residues. In germline, CDR1 is LNHDA, CDR2 SQIVND (reference sequence). V shed 4 bases and J shed 1 base, with 10 bases lying between them. CDR3 amino acids: CASSTDRKNTEAFF. The CDR3 nucleotides read TGTGCCAGTAGTACGGACAGAAAGAACACTGAAGCTTTCTTT.

This clone was seen a handful of times. J is TRBJ2-7 and V is TRBV28; D is unresolved. This CDR3 comprises 13 residues. The ends were cut back, 2 bases at V and 6 bases at J, with 11 bases in the middle. From germline, CDR1 is MDHEN and CDR2 SYDVKM. CDR3 DNA sequence: TGTGCCAGCAGTTTAAGCCCTGTGGTCGAGCAGTACTTC. Translating gives CASSLSPVVEQYF.

The chain combines TRBV28 with TRBJ1-2, with D possibly TRBD1 on 6 matching bases. CDR3 length equals 14 residues. Germline assignment: CDR1 MDHEN and CDR2 SYDVKM. Trimming removed 6 bases from V and 4 bases from J, with 15 bases in between. CDR3: CASRKTGLAYGYTF. CDR3 DNA sequence: TGTGCCAGCAGGAAAACAGGGCTTGCCTATGGCTACACCTTC.

This clone has a handful of counts. V is TRBV10-3 and J is TRBJ1-5; TRBD1 is a possible D gene (5 bases). CDR1 and CDR2 from the germline V gene are ENHRY and SYGVKD. The V gene lost 6 bases and the J gene lost 0 bases, with 12 bases spanning the gap. This CDR3 is 15 amino acids long. CDR3 bases: TGTGCCATCAGCGGGACGGGGAATAGCAATCAGCCCCAGCATTTT. It specifies CAISGTGNSNQPQHF.

The chain recombines TRBV4-1 with TRBJ1-1, with a weak D call TRBD1 (5 bases). The CDR3 loop spans 17 amino acids. V was trimmed by 0 bases and J by 1 base, leaving 15 bases between them. Germline values: CDR1 MGHRA, CDR2 YSYEKL. The CDR3 bases are TGCGCCAGCAGCCAAGAATCCCAGGCAGGGCCGAACACTGAAGCTTTCTTT. Encoded protein: CASSQESQAGPNTEAFF.